The rows below give T cell receptor beta chains drawn from one sample of a study of cytomegalovirus exposure and HLA in healthy donors. Only in-frame clones appear in the TCRdb table, and some are missing; sequencing was by immunoSEQ multiplex PCR. The sample records about 190,000 clones, 75% to 90% being singletons. The specimen was PBMCs. The source of these receptors is a woman aged 45-59 years in good health and CMV-seropositive. Each CDR3 is given with its conserved first and last residue. The order of the fields is clone size, J gene, D gene, V gene, CDR3 DNA, CDR3 protein. The D gene is left open where the match is weak. Not every row has a clone size; where given, it reads once, few, many or a size class.

clone size: -
J gene: TRBJ1-1
D gene: -
V gene: TRBV5-6
CDR3 DNA: TGTGCCAGCATCTTCTGGACAGTGAACACTGAAGCTTTCTTT
CDR3 protein: CASIFWTVNTEAFF

clone size: -
J gene: TRBJ1-6
D gene: TRBD1
V gene: TRBV30
CDR3 DNA: TGTGCCTGGAGTCATGGACAGGGGAGAGGATGGAATTCACCCCTCCACTTT
CDR3 protein: CAWSHGQGRGWNSPLHF

clone size: -
J gene: TRBJ2-7
D gene: -
V gene: TRBV5-1
CDR3 DNA: TGCGCCAGCAGTAGAGGTTGGAACTACGAGCAGTACTTC
CDR3 protein: CASSRGWNYEQYF

clone size: -
J gene: TRBJ1-1
D gene: -
V gene: TRBV19
CDR3 DNA: TGTGCCAGTAAATTGGCGCCGGGACTTGAAGCTTTCTTT
CDR3 protein: CASKLAPGLEAFF

clone size: -
J gene: TRBJ1-5
D gene: -
V gene: TRBV28
CDR3 DNA: TGTGCCAGCAGCAGTGATAGCAATCAGCCCCAGCATTTT
CDR3 protein: CASSSDSNQPQHF

clone size: -
J gene: TRBJ2-7
D gene: -
V gene: TRBV4-1
CDR3 DNA: TGCGCCAGCAGCCAGGGCCGCAGTCTCCCCTACGAGCAGTACTTC
CDR3 protein: CASSQGRSLPYEQYF

clone size: few
J gene: TRBJ2-3
D gene: TRBD2
V gene: TRBV9
CDR3 DNA: TGTGCCAGCAGCGTAGGGGCGGGGGGACGCACAGATACGCAGTATTTT
CDR3 protein: CASSVGAGGRTDTQYF

clone size: -
J gene: TRBJ2-3
D gene: TRBD2
V gene: TRBV7-2
CDR3 DNA: TGTGCCAGCAGTGGACTAGCTGGGGCAGATACGCAGTATTTT
CDR3 protein: CASSGLAGADTQYF

clone size: once
J gene: TRBJ1-1
D gene: -
V gene: TRBV7-2
CDR3 DNA: TGTGCCAGCAGCTGGGAGGGGAGGGGAACTGAAGCTTTCTTT
CDR3 protein: CASSWEGRGTEAFF

clone size: -
J gene: TRBJ1-2
D gene: -
V gene: TRBV6-1
CDR3 DNA: TGTGCCACCAAAACCGGGAGTAACTATGGCTACACCTTC
CDR3 protein: CATKTGSNYGYTF

clone size: -
J gene: TRBJ1-1
D gene: -
V gene: TRBV5-1
CDR3 DNA: TGCGCCAGCAGCTTGGCGGGGGGGAGAAAGATTGAAGCTTTCTTT
CDR3 protein: CASSLAGGRKIEAFF

clone size: -
J gene: TRBJ1-1
D gene: -
V gene: TRBV19
CDR3 DNA: TGTGCCAGTAGTGGTTACCTTGGAGGGTTGGGGAACACTGAAGCTTTCTTT
CDR3 protein: CASSGYLGGLGNTEAFF

clone size: -
J gene: TRBJ2-2
D gene: -
V gene: TRBV7-9
CDR3 DNA: TGTGCCAGCAGCTTAGCGCAGGAAACCGGGGAGCTGTTTTTT
CDR3 protein: CASSLAQETGELFF

clone size: -
J gene: TRBJ2-5
D gene: TRBD1
V gene: TRBV7-2
CDR3 DNA: TGTGCCAGCAGCCGTCGGACAGGGGGCAGGGAGACCCAGTACTTC
CDR3 protein: CASSRRTGGRETQYF

clone size: -
J gene: TRBJ1-3
D gene: -
V gene: TRBV6-1
CDR3 DNA: TGTGCCAGCAGTGACGGGAACTCAGTTACCATATATTTT
CDR3 protein: CASSDGNSVTIYF

clone size: -
J gene: TRBJ2-3
D gene: TRBD2
V gene: TRBV7-2
CDR3 DNA: TGTGCCAGCAGCTCTAGCGGGGGGCACCCGAGCACAGATACGCAGTATTTT
CDR3 protein: CASSSSGGHPSTDTQYF

clone size: once
J gene: TRBJ2-3
D gene: TRBD2
V gene: TRBV15
CDR3 DNA: TGTGCCACCAGCAGAGATAGGCTAGCGGCAGATACGCAGTATTTT
CDR3 protein: CATSRDRLAADTQYF

clone size: -
J gene: TRBJ2-7
D gene: TRBD1
V gene: TRBV4-1
CDR3 DNA: TGCGCCAGCAGCTCACACTCATTACGCGACAGGGTATACTACGAGCAGTACTTC
CDR3 protein: CASSSHSLRDRVYYEQYF

clone size: -
J gene: TRBJ1-1
D gene: -
V gene: TRBV6-5
CDR3 DNA: TGTGCCAGCAGTTACCCTCTCCTTCCTGAAGCTTTCTTT
CDR3 protein: CASSYPLLPEAFF

clone size: -
J gene: TRBJ2-2
D gene: -
V gene: TRBV7-3
CDR3 DNA: TGTGCCAGCAGCTTACTCAGTAACACCGGGGAGCTGTTTTTT
CDR3 protein: CASSLLSNTGELFF

clone size: once
J gene: TRBJ2-7
D gene: TRBD1
V gene: TRBV28
CDR3 DNA: TGTGCCAGCAGATCGGACAGGCCTCCTTACGAGCAGTACTTC
CDR3 protein: CASRSDRPPYEQYF

clone size: -
J gene: TRBJ1-5
D gene: TRBD1
V gene: TRBV2
CDR3 DNA: TGTGCCAGCAGTTCCGGACAGGGCAATCAGCCCCAGCATTTT
CDR3 protein: CASSSGQGNQPQHF

clone size: -
J gene: TRBJ2-3
D gene: TRBD2
V gene: TRBV15
CDR3 DNA: TGTGCCACCAGCAGCAGTCCCAGACTAGCGGGGTCCACAGATACGCAGTATTTT
CDR3 protein: CATSSSPRLAGSTDTQYF

clone size: -
J gene: TRBJ2-3
D gene: -
V gene: TRBV30
CDR3 DNA: TGTGCCTGGAGTTCTGTACGCGGGGGCACAGATACGCAGTATTTT
CDR3 protein: CAWSSVRGGTDTQYF

clone size: -
J gene: TRBJ2-1
D gene: TRBD1
V gene: TRBV2
CDR3 DNA: TGTGCCAGCAGTGAAGCCCCAGGGGGTTACAATGAGCAGTTCTTC
CDR3 protein: CASSEAPGGYNEQFF

clone size: -
J gene: TRBJ2-7
D gene: TRBD2
V gene: TRBV11-3
CDR3 DNA: TGTGCCAGCAGCTTAGGACTAGCGGGGGCCTACGAGCAGTACTTC
CDR3 protein: CASSLGLAGAYEQYF

clone size: once
J gene: TRBJ1-5
D gene: TRBD1
V gene: TRBV2
CDR3 DNA: TGTGCCAGCAGTGTGTCGACAGGGTTGGGCAATCAGCCCCAGCATTTT
CDR3 protein: CASSVSTGLGNQPQHF

clone size: once
J gene: TRBJ1-1
D gene: -
V gene: TRBV5-1
CDR3 DNA: TGCGCCAGCAGCTCACCCAGCACTGAAGCTTTCTTT
CDR3 protein: CASSSPSTEAFF

clone size: once
J gene: TRBJ2-5
D gene: -
V gene: TRBV28
CDR3 DNA: TGTGCCAGCAGTTTTGGGGGCTCGGAAGAGACCCAGTACTTC
CDR3 protein: CASSFGGSEETQYF

clone size: -
J gene: TRBJ1-4
D gene: TRBD1
V gene: TRBV2
CDR3 DNA: TGTGCCAGCAGTTTCTTGACAGGGGGTGAAAAACTGTTTTTT
CDR3 protein: CASSFLTGGEKLFF

clone size: -
J gene: TRBJ2-1
D gene: TRBD2
V gene: TRBV5-1
CDR3 DNA: TGCGCCAGCAGCTTCCGAGAGCGGGGGGGAGCTAATGAGCAGTTCTTC
CDR3 protein: CASSFRERGGANEQFF

clone size: -
J gene: TRBJ1-2
D gene: -
V gene: TRBV18
CDR3 DNA: TGTGCCAGCTCACCGGACATTCCCGTCGGCTACACCTTC
CDR3 protein: CASSPDIPVGYTF

clone size: -
J gene: TRBJ1-5
D gene: -
V gene: TRBV2
CDR3 DNA: TGTGCCAGCAGTGGCGGGGGGCTTCAGCCCCAGCATTTT
CDR3 protein: CASSGGGLQPQHF

clone size: -
J gene: TRBJ1-2
D gene: -
V gene: TRBV6-5
CDR3 DNA: TGTGCCAGCAGTCCACAGGGAGCTGGCTACACCTTC
CDR3 protein: CASSPQGAGYTF

clone size: once
J gene: TRBJ2-2
D gene: -
V gene: TRBV15
CDR3 DNA: TGTGCCACCAGCAGAGAGGGCCTCGGCACCGGGGAGCTGTTTTTT
CDR3 protein: CATSREGLGTGELFF

clone size: -
J gene: TRBJ2-1
D gene: -
V gene: TRBV29-1
CDR3 DNA: TGCAGCGGCACTAGCAGCGATGAGCAGTTCTTC
CDR3 protein: CSGTSSDEQFF

clone size: once
J gene: TRBJ2-7
D gene: -
V gene: TRBV7-8
CDR3 DNA: TGTGCCAGCGCGCGGACGAGCTCGCGCCAGGGTTCCTACGAGCAGTACTTC
CDR3 protein: CASARTSSRQGSYEQYF

clone size: -
J gene: TRBJ1-2
D gene: TRBD1
V gene: TRBV5-4
CDR3 DNA: TGTGCCAGCAGCTTGCGTACACTTACGGGACAGGGGGCTGGAGGCTACACCTTC
CDR3 protein: CASSLRTLTGQGAGGYTF

clone size: -
J gene: TRBJ2-2
D gene: TRBD1
V gene: TRBV5-1
CDR3 DNA: TGCGCCAGCAGCCTGGACAGGGCAAGCACCGGGGAGCTGTTTTTT
CDR3 protein: CASSLDRASTGELFF

clone size: few
J gene: TRBJ1-1
D gene: -
V gene: TRBV6-5
CDR3 DNA: TGTGCCAGCGGGCGGGGCACTGAAGCTTTCTTT
CDR3 protein: CASGRGTEAFF